This entry lists 12 T cell receptor beta chains sequenced from one sample in a study of cytomegalovirus exposure and HLA in healthy donors. Use of 60 Vbeta and 13 Jbeta primers characterized the PCR. Data came from immunoSEQ multiplex PCR; TCRdb stores just in-frame clones and leaves some out. The table shows roughly 120,000 clones, with roughly 70% occurring only once. The material sequenced was PBMCs. These receptors were taken from a man aged 30 to 39 in good health and CMV-seropositive.

The chain employs TRBV7-2 and TRBJ2-7; D ambiguous. The V and J ends lost 5 bases and 0 bases respectively, with 5 bases between them. This CDR3 comprises 12 residues. The germline CDR1 and CDR2 sequences are SGHTA and FQGNSA. In DNA form, the CDR3 reads TGTGCCAGCAGCCTGAGCTCCTACGAGCAGTACTTC. It translates to CASSLSSYEQYF.

This chain connects TRBV7-9 to TRBJ1-2, with D tentatively TRBD1 (5 bases). Between the trimmed V and J ends, which lost 1 base and 3 bases, there was a span of 6 bases. Per germline, CDR1 SEHNR and CDR2 FQNEAQ (reference sequence). The CDR3 runs 13 residues. The CDR3 protein is CASSLGGDYGYTF. The CDR3 DNA reads as TGTGCCAGCAGCTTAGGGGGGGACTATGGCTACACCTTC. Drawing the rest from reference TRBV7-9 and TRBJ1-2, the complete variable domain is DTGVSQNPRHKITKRGQNVTFRCDPISEHNRLYWYRQTLGQGPEFLTYFQNEAQLEKSRLLSDRFSAERPKGSFSTLEIQRTEQGDSAMYLCASSLGGDYGYTFGSGTRLTVV.

The CDR3 reads CASSPSSGWNTGELFF. CDR3 DNA sequence: TGTGCCAGCAGCCCCTCTAGCGGGTGGAACACCGGGGAGCTGTTTTTT. V usage is TRBV7-9 and J usage is TRBJ2-2; TRBD2 matches at 8 bases. CDR3 length: 16 amino acids. V lost 5 bases to trimming and J lost 1 base; unmatched junction nucleotides: 6. Per the germline V gene, CDR1 is SEHNR and CDR2 is FQNEAQ (reference sequence).

This rearrangement joins TRBV7-9 to TRBJ2-3, with 9 bases identical to TRBD1. J gave up 4 bases and V 4 bases, and 12 bases lay outside the gene matches. This CDR3 is 17 amino acids long. The germline gives CDR1 SEHNR, CDR2 FQNEAQ (reference sequence). CDR3 nucleotides: TGTGCCAGCAGCTCTACACCGGGGACAGGGTCGTCAGATACGCAGTATTTT. It codes for CASSSTPGTGSSDTQYF.

The chain uses TRBV27 and TRBJ2-3; 10 bases are a match to TRBD1. CDR1 is MNHEY, CDR2 SMNVEV, per germline (reference sequence). The V segment lost 5 bases and the J segment 2 bases; nucleotides outside the gene matches: 1. The CDR3 has 14 amino acids. The DNA of the CDR3 is TGTGCCAGCAGTAGACAGGGGGCCACAGATACGCAGTATTTT. It yields the protein CASSRQGATDTQYF.

This chain joins TRBV29-1 and TRBJ1-1; D may be TRBD1 (5 bases). CDR3 length equals 13 residues. Germline CDR1 is SQVTM and CDR2 is ANQGSEA. The V end lost 6 bases, the J end lost 0 bases, and 11 bases lay between the germline ends. The CDR3 nucleotides read TGCAGCGTCCCGGGACTGATGAACACTGAAGCTTTCTTT. Residues: CSVPGLMNTEAFF. Full variable domain (missing parts from reference TRBV29-1 and TRBJ1-1): SAVISQKPSRDICQRGTSLTIQCQVDSQVTMMFWYRQQPGQSLTLIATANQGSEATYESGFVIDKFPISRPNLTFSTLTVSNMSPEDSSIYLCSVPGLMNTEAFFGQGTRLTVV.

The CDR3 DNA reads as TGCGCCAGCAGCCCCCGGGACTACCGAACCTACAATGAGCAGTTCTTC. It yields the protein CASSPRDYRTYNEQFF. This rearrangement joins TRBV4-1 to TRBJ2-1, with 7 bases aligning to TRBD2. Germline CDR1 reads MGHRA; CDR2 reads YSYEKL. This CDR3 is 16 amino acids long. J gave up 2 bases and V 4 bases, and 8 bases lay outside the gene matches.

The chain carries TRBV11-2 and TRBJ1-2; the D is unclear. Germline lookup yields CDR1 SGHAT and CDR2 FQNNGV. Trimming left V 8 bases short and J 6 bases short, with 7 bases between. The CDR3 extends over 10 amino acids. The CDR3 is CASSRDGYTF. In DNA, the CDR3 is TGTGCCAGCTCGAGGGATGGCTACACCTTC. The full variable domain, rest sourced from reference TRBV11-2 and TRBJ1-2, is EAGVAQSPRYKIIEKRQSVAFWCNPISGHATLYWYQQILGQGPKLLIQFQNNGVVDDSQLPKDRFSAERLKGVDSTLKIQPAKLEDSAVYLCASSRDGYTFGSGTRLTVV.

The V call is TRBV2, the J call TRBJ1-5; no firm D call. The CDR3 has 13 residues. Germline V CDR1 and CDR2: SNHLY, FYNNEI. Trimming removed 5 bases from V and 4 bases from J, with 9 bases in between. CDR3 bases: TGTGCCAGCAGTATTCAGGAAAATCAGCCCCAGCATTTT. Translation gives CASSIQENQPQHF.

This chain uses TRBV27 with TRBJ2-3; D is uncertain. V was pared by 3 bases and J by 1 base, with 5 bases between. This CDR3 region has 13 residues. Germline CDR1 is MNHEY and CDR2 is SMNVEV (reference sequence). CDR3 residues: CASSFVGTDTQYF. CDR3 DNA sequence: TGTGCCAGCAGTTTTGTCGGCACAGATACGCAGTATTTT.

This clone appeared once. V gene TRBV29-1 combines with J gene TRBJ1-2, with D possibly matching TRBD1 (6 bases). Trimming took off 0 bases at V and 8 bases at J, with 16 bases between the two ends. Germline V gives CDR1 SQVTM, CDR2 ANQGSEA. This CDR3 has 14 amino acids. CDR3 coding DNA: TGCAGCGTTGAAGACGGGCCTCGGGGGGCAGGCTACACCTTC. It encodes CSVEDGPRGAGYTF. Filled out from reference TRBV29-1 and TRBJ1-2, the complete variable domain reads SAVISQKPSRDICQRGTSLTIQCQVDSQVTMMFWYRQQPGQSLTLIATANQGSEATYESGFVIDKFPISRPNLTFSTLTVSNMSPEDSSIYLCSVEDGPRGAGYTFGSGTRLTVV.

The CDR3 loop is CSVQSEESLEKLFF. CDR3 sequence (DNA): TGCAGCGTTCAAAGCGAAGAGAGTTTGGAAAAACTGTTTTTT. The rearrangement uses TRBV29-1 and TRBJ1-4; no clear D gene. V was cut by 5 bases and J by 8 bases, with 18 bases left in between. Per the germline V gene, CDR1 is SQVTM and CDR2 is ANQGSEA. The CDR3 spans 14 residues.